This T cell receptor (beta chain) emerged from a study of TIL therapy for anti-PD-1-resistant metastatic lung cancer. Unmatched junction bases numbered 3, after V lost 3 bases and J lost 6 bases. The CDR3 runs 15 residues. Germline V CDR1 and CDR2: LNHDA, SQIVND (reference sequence). Sequencing used immunoSEQ v3. Sequencing depth was about 2 million read pairs for survey level, about 5-6 million for deep. Assay used: immunoSEQ multiplex PCR; TCRdb lists only in-frame clones, some missing. This repertoire shows 54,000 or so clones, roughly 87% found once; its top ten account for 2% to 3%. This sample's time point: pre-treatment sample, taken before nivolumab and TIL therapy. Enrollment ran from October 2017 to January 2020.

The sample in question was blood, obtained at baseline. The source is a person aged 25-85 years with non-small cell lung cancer. The chain employs TRBV19 and TRBJ2-3, with 13 positions matching TRBD2. CDR3 DNA: TGTGCCAGTAGTATCCGGACTAGCGGGAGTGATACGCAGTATTTT. It codes for CASSIRTSGSDTQYF.